This T cell receptor beta chain was recorded in a study of shared clonotypes between healthy human individuals. Study findings and constraints: The sole specimen, blood, was sampled, and tissue repertoires likely differ. Rarefaction curves obtained for sorted subsets showed sequencing incomplete despite large depth. Estimated clonotype richness was generally higher in naive than memory subsets.

There are 12 residues in the CDR3. Germline-derived CDR1 and CDR2 are SNHLY and FYNNEI. V was clipped by 4 bases and J by 5 bases, with 9 bases between them. Details on this clone: Its antigen remains unknown.

Naive CD8 cells, CD45RO-negative and positively selected for CCR7, excluded terminally differentiated effector memory CD45RA+ cells. Each PCR replicate from the sorted subsets contained approximately 0.2 ug DNA, which is about 30,000 T cell genomes. The method was immunoSEQ multiplex PCR; TCRdb's version includes in-frame clones alone and lacks a portion of them. The sample records about 2 million clones, approximately 94% being singletons. The receptor comes from a man aged 18 to 30 in good health. Sample: naive CD8+ T cells sorted from blood. This chain joins TRBV2 and TRBJ2-7; D possibly corresponds to TRBD1 (5 bases). The CDR3 spells CASSGTLDEQYF. For the CDR3, the DNA is TGTGCCAGCAGTGGGACACTCGACGAGCAGTACTTC.